Below, 6 T cell receptor beta chains from the same sample are listed, as sequenced in a study of cytomegalovirus exposure and HLA in healthy donors. TCRdb's copy holds only in-frame clones and misses some; the assay was immunoSEQ multiplex PCR. The sample consists of 130,000 to 150,000 clones, over 80% of them appearing once. The sequenced sample was PBMCs. Receptors were obtained from a man younger than 35 in good health and CMV-seropositive.

This chain joins TRBV29-1 and TRBJ2-1; the D gene is possibly TRBD1 (5 bases). This CDR3 region has 12 residues. The germline gives CDR1 SQVTM, CDR2 ANQGSEA. Trimming took off 6 bases at V and 5 bases at J, with 11 bases between the two ends. The CDR3 here is CSVRVRDNEQFF. CDR3 sequence (DNA): TGCAGCGTCAGGGTAAGGGACAATGAGCAGTTCTTC.

This CDR3 is CASGLVDSTEAFF. The CDR3 region has the DNA TGTGCTAGTGGTTTGGTTGACAGCACTGAAGCTTTCTTT. The rearrangement joins TRBV12-5 to TRBJ1-1, with D possibly TRBD1 on 5 matching bases. V was pared by 0 bases and J by 4 bases, with 6 bases between. This CDR3 comprises 13 residues. Germline V CDR1 and CDR2: LGHNT, FRNRAP.

The chain uses TRBV14 and TRBJ1-2, with 7 bases aligning to TRBD1. Germline CDR1 and CDR2: SGHDN and FVKESK. The length of the CDR3 is 13 residues. J was trimmed by 4 bases and V by 4 bases; bases with no gene match: 3. The CDR3 nucleotides read TGTGCCAGCAGCCTCGGGACAGCCTATGGCTACACCTTC. It specifies CASSLGTAYGYTF.

Details on this clone: One end of the junction does not line up with germline, which may come from a read error. V is TRBV6-6 and J is TRBJ1-1; 7 bases match TRBD1. The CDR3 totals 13 residues. Germline CDR1 and CDR2: MNHNY and SVGAGI (reference sequence). CDR3: CASSRGTGDSWGF. In DNA, the CDR3 is TGTGCCAGCAGTCGGGGAACAGGGGACTCCTGGGGTTTC.

V usage is TRBV27 and J usage is TRBJ2-1; D is unclear. CDR1 MNHEY and CDR2 SMNVEV come from the germline V gene (reference sequence). Trimming took off 1 base at V and 0 bases at J, with 4 bases between the two ends. There are 14 residues in the CDR3. The CDR3 here is CASSLYSSYNEQFF. CDR3 in DNA: TGTGCCAGCAGTTTATATAGCTCCTACAATGAGCAGTTCTTC.

The J gene is TRBJ2-7, the V gene TRBV5-4; TRBD2 matches 12 bases. In germline, CDR1 is SGHNT, CDR2 YYREEE (reference sequence). This CDR3 has 15 residues. J gave up 5 bases and V 7 bases, and 10 bases lay outside the gene matches. CDR3 in DNA: TGTGCCAGCCCCCGTAAAGGACTAGCGGGAAACGAGCAGTACTTC. Protein: CASPRKGLAGNEQYF.